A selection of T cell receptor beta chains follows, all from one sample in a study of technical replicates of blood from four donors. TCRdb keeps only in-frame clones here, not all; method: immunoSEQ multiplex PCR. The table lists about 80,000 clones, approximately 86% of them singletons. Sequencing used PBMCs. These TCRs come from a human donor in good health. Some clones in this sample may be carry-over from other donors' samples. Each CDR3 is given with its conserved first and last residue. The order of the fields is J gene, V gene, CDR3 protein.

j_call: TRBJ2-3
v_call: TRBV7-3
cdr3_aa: CASSLLTGEYTDTQYF

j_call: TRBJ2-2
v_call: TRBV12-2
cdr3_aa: CASRLNTQVLNTGELFF

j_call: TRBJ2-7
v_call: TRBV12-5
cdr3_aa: CASGSPSGLVVYEQYF

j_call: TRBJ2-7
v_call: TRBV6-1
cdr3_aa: CASRAGTGYYEQYF

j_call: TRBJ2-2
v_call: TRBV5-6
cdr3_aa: CASSLIGSGELFF

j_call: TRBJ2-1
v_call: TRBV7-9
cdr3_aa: CASSFKGGSGYNEQFF

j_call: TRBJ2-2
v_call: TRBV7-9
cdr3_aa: CASSQKNTGELFF

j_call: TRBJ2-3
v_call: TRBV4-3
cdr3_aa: CASSQTSGGDTQYF

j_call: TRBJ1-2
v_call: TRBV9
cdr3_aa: CASSVNGQGSGGYTF

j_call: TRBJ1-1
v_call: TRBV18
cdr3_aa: CASSPKRGMNTEAFF

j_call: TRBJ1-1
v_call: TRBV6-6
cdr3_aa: CASSYSGQGFYTEAFF

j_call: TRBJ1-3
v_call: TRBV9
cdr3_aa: CASSVGQTRRNTIYF

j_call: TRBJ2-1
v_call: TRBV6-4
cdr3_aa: CASSSGSEFF